This is a list of T cell receptor beta chains from one sample in a study of CD8+ T cells in alopecia areata. TCRdb's table, derived via immunoSEQ multiplex PCR, lists solely in-frame clones and lacks some. The table has about 270,000 clones, 60% seen once. The source was CD4+ T cells sorted from blood, collected around week 54, from a patient treated with tofacitinib. Receptors were obtained from a human donor with alopecia areata. The CDR3 runs from the conserved cysteine through the conserved F or W. The D gene is left open where the match is weak. Clone size appears in some rows only: once, few, many, or a class for an expanded clone.

d_gene: NA
abundance: NA
j_gene: TRBJ2-3
v_gene: TRBV5-1
CDR3aa: CASSLALRGSADTQYF
CDR3nt: TGCGCCAGCAGCTTGGCGTTACGGGGAAGTGCAGATACGCAGTATTTT

d_gene: NA
abundance: few
j_gene: TRBJ2-3
v_gene: TRBV29-1
CDR3aa: CSVGQAGRTDTQYF
CDR3nt: TGCAGCGTTGGTCAGGCTGGCCGGACAGATACGCAGTATTTT

d_gene: NA
abundance: NA
j_gene: TRBJ2-6
v_gene: TRBV29-1
CDR3aa: CSVESGSGANVLTF
CDR3nt: TGCAGCGTTGAGAGTGGATCTGGGGCCAACGTCCTGACTTTC

d_gene: NA
abundance: NA
j_gene: TRBJ2-7
v_gene: TRBV30
CDR3aa: CAASGPGPSYEQYF
CDR3nt: TGTGCCGCCTCGGGTCCGGGACCATCCTACGAGCAGTACTTC

d_gene: NA
abundance: NA
j_gene: TRBJ1-5
v_gene: TRBV7-9
CDR3aa: CASSHGTVNEQPQHF
CDR3nt: TGTGCCAGCAGTCACGGGACGGTGAATGAACAGCCCCAGCATTTT

d_gene: TRBD1
abundance: NA
j_gene: TRBJ2-1
v_gene: TRBV30
CDR3aa: CAWLIRDSQFF
CDR3nt: TGTGCCTGGCTAATCCGGGACAGTCAGTTCTTC

d_gene: TRBD1
abundance: NA
j_gene: TRBJ1-4
v_gene: TRBV29-1
CDR3aa: CSAGQGASYEKLFF
CDR3nt: TGCAGCGCCGGACAGGGGGCGAGTTATGAAAAACTGTTTTTT

d_gene: NA
abundance: once
j_gene: TRBJ1-2
v_gene: TRBV2
CDR3aa: CASSPQTVPNYGYTF
CDR3nt: TGTGCCAGCAGTCCCCAGACAGTCCCTAACTATGGCTACACCTTC

d_gene: TRBD1
abundance: NA
j_gene: TRBJ2-1
v_gene: TRBV29-1
CDR3aa: CSVGPGQGENEQFF
CDR3nt: TGCAGCGTGGGACCGGGACAGGGGGAGAATGAGCAGTTCTTC

d_gene: NA
abundance: NA
j_gene: TRBJ1-1
v_gene: TRBV5-1
CDR3aa: CASSLTGQLNTEAFF
CDR3nt: TGCGCCAGCAGCTTAACAGGACAGTTGAACACTGAAGCTTTCTTT

d_gene: NA
abundance: few
j_gene: TRBJ2-7
v_gene: TRBV7-9
CDR3aa: CASSAVAYEQYF
CDR3nt: TGTGCCAGCAGCGCTGTTGCCTACGAGCAGTACTTC

d_gene: NA
abundance: NA
j_gene: TRBJ1-6
v_gene: TRBV15
CDR3aa: CATSRAGDSSPLHF
CDR3nt: TGTGCCACCAGCAGAGCAGGGGATAGTTCACCCCTCCACTTT

d_gene: NA
abundance: NA
j_gene: TRBJ2-7
v_gene: TRBV30
CDR3aa: CAWSVYGPGTITYEQYF
CDR3nt: TGTGCCTGGAGTGTATACGGGCCCGGGACAATCACCTACGAGCAGTACTTC

d_gene: TRBD2
abundance: NA
j_gene: TRBJ2-3
v_gene: TRBV7-3
CDR3aa: CASSLLAGGTDTQYF
CDR3nt: TGTGCCAGCAGCTTACTAGCGGGGGGCACAGATACGCAGTATTTT

d_gene: NA
abundance: NA
j_gene: TRBJ2-6
v_gene: TRBV5-8
CDR3aa: CASTWRGANVLTF
CDR3nt: TGTGCCAGCACCTGGCGAGGGGCCAACGTCCTGACTTTC

d_gene: TRBD1
abundance: NA
j_gene: TRBJ1-4
v_gene: TRBV7-2
CDR3aa: CASSPSPGTGGGKLFF
CDR3nt: TGTGCCAGCAGCCCCTCCCCCGGGACAGGGGGGGGAAAACTGTTTTTT

d_gene: TRBD1
abundance: NA
j_gene: TRBJ1-2
v_gene: TRBV2
CDR3aa: CASRTPGQGGYGYTF
CDR3nt: TGTGCCAGCAGGACACCGGGACAGGGAGGCTATGGCTACACCTTC

d_gene: NA
abundance: NA
j_gene: TRBJ2-5
v_gene: TRBV15
CDR3aa: CATYGQGGKTQYF
CDR3nt: TGTGCCACCTACGGACAGGGAGGGAAGACCCAGTACTTC

d_gene: TRBD2
abundance: few
j_gene: TRBJ2-3
v_gene: TRBV29-1
CDR3aa: CSVIAGGSTDTQYF
CDR3nt: TGCAGCGTGATAGCGGGGGGTAGCACAGATACGCAGTATTTT

d_gene: NA
abundance: few
j_gene: TRBJ1-2
v_gene: TRBV6-6
CDR3aa: CASSPRGEDYGYTF
CDR3nt: TGTGCCAGCAGCCCCCGGGGGGAGGACTATGGCTACACCTTC

d_gene: NA
abundance: NA
j_gene: TRBJ1-2
v_gene: TRBV5-1
CDR3aa: CASSSTGTSINYGYTF
CDR3nt: TGCGCCAGCAGCTCGACCGGGACATCTATTAACTATGGCTACACCTTC

d_gene: NA
abundance: NA
j_gene: TRBJ2-4
v_gene: TRBV29-1
CDR3aa: CRVARGAMVKNIQYF
CDR3nt: TGCAGAGTCGCGAGGGGGGCGATGGTCAAAAACATTCAGTACTTC

d_gene: NA
abundance: NA
j_gene: TRBJ1-2
v_gene: TRBV6-1
CDR3aa: CASKDGYGYTF
CDR3nt: TGTGCCAGCAAGGACGGTTATGGCTACACCTTC

d_gene: TRBD2
abundance: NA
j_gene: TRBJ2-2
v_gene: TRBV7-3
CDR3aa: CASSEGGANTGELFF
CDR3nt: TGTGCCAGCAGCGAGGGAGGGGCGAACACCGGGGAGCTGTTTTTT

d_gene: TRBD1
abundance: NA
j_gene: TRBJ2-7
v_gene: TRBV5-6
CDR3aa: CASSGGQWLWEQYF
CDR3nt: TGTGCCAGCAGCGGGGGACAGTGGTTATGGGAGCAGTACTTC

d_gene: TRBD1
abundance: NA
j_gene: TRBJ1-2
v_gene: TRBV5-6
CDR3aa: CASSYRQGVYGYTF
CDR3nt: TGTGCCAGCAGCTACCGACAGGGAGTCTATGGCTACACCTTC

d_gene: NA
abundance: NA
j_gene: TRBJ1-1
v_gene: TRBV29-1
CDR3aa: CSTRTGNTEAFF
CDR3nt: TGCAGCACCCGAACAGGGAACACTGAAGCTTTCTTT

d_gene: NA
abundance: NA
j_gene: TRBJ2-2
v_gene: TRBV7-9
CDR3aa: CAQKAPAGELFF
CDR3nt: TGTGCCCAAAAGGCACCCGCCGGGGAGCTGTTTTTT

d_gene: TRBD1
abundance: NA
j_gene: TRBJ1-6
v_gene: TRBV7-9
CDR3aa: CASSPGTGGSTPLHF
CDR3nt: TGTGCCAGCAGCCCAGGGACAGGGGGCTCGACACCCCTCCACTTT

d_gene: NA
abundance: NA
j_gene: TRBJ2-1
v_gene: TRBV4-3
CDR3aa: CASSQEGVGEQFF
CDR3nt: TGCGCCAGCAGCCAAGAGGGGGTTGGTGAGCAGTTCTTC

d_gene: NA
abundance: NA
j_gene: TRBJ2-5
v_gene: TRBV5-1
CDR3aa: CASSLGQGPETQYF
CDR3nt: TGCGCCAGCAGCTTGGGCCAGGGGCCAGAGACCCAGTACTTC